The text below deals with one T cell receptor beta chain. The antigen is unknown. Assaying covered some 10^5 TCR templates per sample. The protocol was immunoSEQ multiplex PCR, while the TCRdb copy is restricted to in-frame clones and leaves out a portion. The sample has some 97,000 clones, 94% seen once; the top ten hold less than 1.5%. This specimen comes from a study of siplizumab effects on memory and regulatory T cells. General observations from the study: Alloreactive sequences tracing back to unstimulated CD4+ memory cells fell significantly with siplizumab. Unstimulated subsets were the mapping target of only a minor fraction of alloreactive clones. Of the proliferating CD4+ or CD8+ clones, roughly 75-96% lacked a naive or memory phenotype that could be assigned.

The CDR3 covers 14 residues. V was pared by 3 bases and J by 0 bases, with 5 bases of the junction left unmatched. Germline CDR1 GTSNPN, CDR2 SVGIG (reference sequence). The chain uses TRBV30 and TRBJ2-7, with 7 bases aligning to TRBD1. Source material: non-Treg CD4+ T cells sorted from blood. This receptor was identified in a human donor in good health. DNA of the CDR3: TGTGCCTGGAGGTGGACAGGCGCCTCCTACGAGCAGTACTTC. It encodes CAWRWTGASYEQYF.